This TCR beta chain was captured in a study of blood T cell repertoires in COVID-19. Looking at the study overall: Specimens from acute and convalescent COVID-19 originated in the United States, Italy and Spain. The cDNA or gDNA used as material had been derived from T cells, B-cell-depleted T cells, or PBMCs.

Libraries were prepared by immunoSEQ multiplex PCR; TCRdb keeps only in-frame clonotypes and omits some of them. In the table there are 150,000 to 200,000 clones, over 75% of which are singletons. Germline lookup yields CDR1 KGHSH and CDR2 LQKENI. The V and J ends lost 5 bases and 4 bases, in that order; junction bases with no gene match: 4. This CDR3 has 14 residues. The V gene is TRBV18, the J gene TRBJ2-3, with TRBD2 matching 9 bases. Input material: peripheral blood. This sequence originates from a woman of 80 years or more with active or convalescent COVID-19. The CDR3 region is CASSYGGGADTQYF. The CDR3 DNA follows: TGTGCCAGCTCATATGGCGGGGGGGCAGATACGCAGTATTTT.